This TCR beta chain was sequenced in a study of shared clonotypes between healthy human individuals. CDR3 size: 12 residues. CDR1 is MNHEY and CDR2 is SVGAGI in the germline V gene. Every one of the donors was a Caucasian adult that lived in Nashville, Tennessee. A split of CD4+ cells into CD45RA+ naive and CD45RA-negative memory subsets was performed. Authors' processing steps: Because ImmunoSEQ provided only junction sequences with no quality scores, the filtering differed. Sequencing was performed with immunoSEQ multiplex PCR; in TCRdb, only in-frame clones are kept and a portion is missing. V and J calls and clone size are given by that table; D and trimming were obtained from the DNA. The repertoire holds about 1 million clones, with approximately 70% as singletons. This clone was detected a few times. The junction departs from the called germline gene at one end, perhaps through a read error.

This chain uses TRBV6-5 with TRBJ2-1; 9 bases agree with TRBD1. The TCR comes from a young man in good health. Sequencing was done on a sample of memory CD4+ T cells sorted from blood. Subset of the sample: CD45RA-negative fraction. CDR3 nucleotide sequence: TGTGCCAGCAGTTACTCGGGACAGGGAGAACTCTTC. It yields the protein CASSYSGQGELF.